This entry features one T cell receptor beta chain sequence. The authors' processing: Cell counts per sample came from amplifying reference gene primers. The repertoire was sequenced with immunoSEQ multiplex PCR; TCRdb's copy has only in-frame clones and lacks some. V, J and clone size are those of that table, while D and trimming were read from the DNA. The sample carries approximately 290,000 clones, roughly 89% recorded once. The sample comes from a study of blood T cell repertoires in COVID-19. As for the study in general: Sources were T cells, B-cell-depleted T cells, or PBMCs; the material itself was cDNA or gDNA.

CDR3 length equals 15 residues. Germline-derived CDR1 and CDR2 are MNHEY and SVGAGI. With 0 bases removed from V and 3 bases from J, the gap between germline ends came to 11 bases. Those enrolled in Seattle joined during active infection and were followed longitudinally afterward. The chain carries TRBV6-5 and TRBJ1-1, with D possibly being TRBD1 (5 bases). The TCR comes from a woman aged 25 to 39 with COVID-19, enrolled during active disease. Sequenced sample: peripheral blood. DNA for the CDR3: TGTGCCAGCAGTTACTCGATTACGGGGGACACTGAAGCTTTCTTT. Its protein product is CASSYSITGDTEAFF.